The present TCR beta chain was sequenced within a study of blood T cell repertoires in COVID-19. The repertoire was sequenced with immunoSEQ multiplex PCR; TCRdb's copy has only in-frame clones and lacks some. The sample holds fewer than 300,000 clones; approximately 83% are singletons and the top ten take approximately 9%. Trimming cost V 3 bases and J 8 bases, with 10 bases left between them. The CDR3 totals 12 residues. The V and J genes are TRBV12-3 or TRBV12-4 and TRBJ1-1; D is unclear. The clonotype originates from a woman aged 50 to 60 who had recovered from COVID-19. The sequencing sample was made of peripheral blood. For the CDR3, the DNA is TGTGCCAGCAGTTTCCCCCCCCGGGAAGCTTTCTTT. Translating gives CASSFPPREAFF.